Below, 2 T cell receptor beta chains from the same sample are listed, as sequenced in a study of regulatory T cells in long-lasting Graves disease. As to time point: newly diagnosed GD, antithyroid drugs for less than 3 months. PBMC RNA served as the TCR library source. CDR3-region Arm-PCR and iRepertoire HTBI primers produced the TCR beta libraries. TCRdb called the multiplex PCR reads again in MiXCR, with one record for every CDR3 protein. Altogether 400,000 to 550,000 distinct CDR3 sequences are present, about 15% being singletons, with the ten largest covering 16%. These data were also filed under a second study, of T cells in Graves' hyperthyroidism and ophthalmopathy.

The sequencing used peripheral blood mononuclear cells (PBMCs), collected at new diagnosis, from a patient treated with antithyroid drugs. These receptors came from a woman aged 30 to 39 with Graves disease.

Only a few counts were recorded for this clonotype. The genes are TRBV5-1 and TRBJ1-2; D is unclear. Trimming cost V 0 bases and J 6 bases, with 15 bases left between them. Germline V gives CDR1 SGHRS, CDR2 YFSETQ. The CDR3 totals 15 residues. DNA for the CDR3: TGCGCCAGCAGCTTGGTTTTTCCGGCCTGGGATGGCTACACCTTC. Amino acid sequence: CASSLVFPAWDGYTF.

J is TRBJ2-1 and V is TRBV2; 7 bases are shared with TRBD2. V shed 10 bases and J 0 bases; nucleotides not matched to a gene: 3. The CDR3 is made up of 13 amino acids. Germline assignment: CDR1 SNHLY and CDR2 FYNNEI. The CDR3 region has the DNA TGTGCCACCGGCGGGAGCTCCTACAATGAGCAGTTCTTC. Its translation is CATGGSSYNEQFF.